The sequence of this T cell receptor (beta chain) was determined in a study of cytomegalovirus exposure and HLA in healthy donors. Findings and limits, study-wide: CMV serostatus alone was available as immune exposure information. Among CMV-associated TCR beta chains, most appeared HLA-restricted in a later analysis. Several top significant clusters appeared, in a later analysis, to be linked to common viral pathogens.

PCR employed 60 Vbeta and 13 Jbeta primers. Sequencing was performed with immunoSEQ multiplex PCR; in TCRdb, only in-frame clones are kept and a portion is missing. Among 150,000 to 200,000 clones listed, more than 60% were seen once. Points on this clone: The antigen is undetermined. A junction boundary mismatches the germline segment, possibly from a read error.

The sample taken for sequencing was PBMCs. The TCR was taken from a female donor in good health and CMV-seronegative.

The DNA of the CDR3 is TGTTCCAGCAGCCAGGACAGGGCTTGGGCCCACTACGAGCAGTACTTC. Amino acids: CSSSQDRAWAHYEQYF. The chain joins TRBV7-9 to TRBJ2-7; 8 positions agree with TRBD1. This CDR3 is 16 amino acids long. Germline-derived CDR1 and CDR2 are SEHNR and FQNEAQ (reference sequence).